The source of this TCR beta chain is a study of post-analysis software for immune sequencing data. This CDR3 has 14 residues. Trimming removed 1 base from V and 1 base from J, with 7 bases in between. Germline CDR1 SEHNR, CDR2 FQNEAQ (reference sequence). Each TCR beta cDNA library carried unique molecular identifiers. There were roughly 0.85 to 11 million T cells, and about 540,000 cDNA molecules came from them. TCRdb re-called the PCR reads through MiXCR, storing one row per CDR3 protein. The top ten hold about 7.6% of the sample, which has 400,000 to 500,000 distinct CDR3 sequences, more than 30% seen once. Points from the study as a whole: F measure showed strong co-clustering of same-batch samples. The five TRBV segments detected at higher frequency in patients than in controls included TRBV5-6, TRBV5-1 and TRBV20-1. Normalized Chao1 diversity was significantly lower in multiple sclerosis patients than in controls.

With respect to this clonotype: Its specificity is unknown.

This receptor was taken from a girl aged 2-9 years with multiple sclerosis. The chain recombines TRBV7-9 with TRBJ2-5; perhaps TRBD1 as D (5 bases). The sequenced sample consisted of blood. The CDR3 nucleotides read TGTGCCAGCAGCTTAGAGGGGCCCCAAGAGACCCAGTACTTC. Encoded protein: CASSLEGPQETQYF.